These T cell receptor beta chains were read from a single sample in a study of blood T cell repertoires in COVID-19. This table comes from immunoSEQ multiplex PCR, and its TCRdb copy is limited to in-frame clones, with some not included. The sample has around 200,000 clones; 86% are singletons. Sequencing used PBMCs or T cells enriched from blood (not recorded which). These receptors all stem from a woman aged 40 to 50 with acute COVID-19. Each CDR3 is given with its conserved first and last residue. D genes are given only for firm matches. Clone sizes are given selectively: once, few, many, or a class where the clone is expanded.

d_call: TRBD1; v_call: TRBV19; j_call: TRBJ1-6; clone_size: few; cdr3_nt: TGTGCCAGTAGTATTGGCGTCCGGACAGGGGGCTCCTATAATTCACCCCTCCACTTT; cdr3_aa: CASSIGVRTGGSYNSPLHF
d_call: TRBD2; v_call: TRBV5-6; j_call: TRBJ2-1; clone_size: .; cdr3_nt: TGTGCCAGCAGCTTTAGCGGGGGGGGCTACAATGAGCAGTTCTTC; cdr3_aa: CASSFSGGGYNEQFF
d_call: TRBD1; v_call: TRBV27; j_call: TRBJ1-4; clone_size: .; cdr3_nt: TGTGCCAGCAGTGCCCAACAGGGGAAAGGGAATGAAAAACTGTTTTTT; cdr3_aa: CASSAQQGKGNEKLFF
d_call: .; v_call: TRBV7-8; j_call: TRBJ1-2; clone_size: once; cdr3_nt: TGTGCCAGCAGCTTACCCCCCGCAGGGGCAAAATCTGGCTACACCTTC; cdr3_aa: CASSLPPAGAKSGYTF
d_call: .; v_call: TRBV5-1; j_call: TRBJ1-4; clone_size: .; cdr3_nt: TGCGCCAGCAGCTTGGTGTCGGGGATGGGTGAAAAACTGTTTTTT; cdr3_aa: CASSLVSGMGEKLFF
d_call: .; v_call: TRBV7-3; j_call: TRBJ1-3; clone_size: .; cdr3_nt: TGTGCCAGCAGTTCGGACAGCTCTGGAAACACCATATATTTT; cdr3_aa: CASSSDSSGNTIYF
d_call: TRBD1; v_call: TRBV2; j_call: TRBJ1-5; clone_size: .; cdr3_nt: TGTGCCAGCAGGGGTACAGGGGATGGCAATCAGCCCCAGCATTTT; cdr3_aa: CASRGTGDGNQPQHF
d_call: .; v_call: TRBV27; j_call: TRBJ1-4; clone_size: once; cdr3_nt: TGTGCCAGCAGTTTGGGGCAGGGTTGGAACGAAAAACTGTTTTTT; cdr3_aa: CASSLGQGWNEKLFF
d_call: .; v_call: TRBV12-3/TRBV12-4; j_call: TRBJ1-3; clone_size: .; cdr3_nt: TGTGCCATCAACACGATCCCTGGAAACACCATATATTTT; cdr3_aa: CAINTIPGNTIYF
d_call: TRBD2; v_call: TRBV7-7; j_call: TRBJ2-2; clone_size: .; cdr3_nt: TGTGCCAGCAGCTTAGCTAGCGGGGACACCGGGGAGCTGTTTTTT; cdr3_aa: CASSLASGDTGELFF
d_call: .; v_call: TRBV7-3; j_call: TRBJ2-5; clone_size: .; cdr3_nt: TGTGCCAGCAGCTTATCCCCTCAAGAGACCCAGTACTTC; cdr3_aa: CASSLSPQETQYF
d_call: .; v_call: TRBV6-6; j_call: TRBJ1-1; clone_size: .; cdr3_nt: TGTGCCAGCAGTGCGACGGGGATGGCTGAAGCTTTCTTT; cdr3_aa: CASSATGMAEAFF
d_call: .; v_call: TRBV6-5; j_call: TRBJ1-2; clone_size: few; cdr3_nt: TGTGCCAGCAGTTACTCGAGAGGGAGCGGTGGCTACACCTTC; cdr3_aa: CASSYSRGSGGYTF
d_call: TRBD1; v_call: TRBV27; j_call: TRBJ1-1; clone_size: .; cdr3_nt: TGTGCCAGCAGCAGGGGGCTCGGGGCTGAAGCTTTCTTT; cdr3_aa: CASSRGLGAEAFF
d_call: .; v_call: TRBV27; j_call: TRBJ2-3; clone_size: .; cdr3_nt: TGTGCCAGCAGCAAGACACGGGATACGCAGTATTTT; cdr3_aa: CASSKTRDTQYF
d_call: .; v_call: TRBV4-2; j_call: TRBJ1-1; clone_size: .; cdr3_nt: TGTGCCAGCAGCCAAGACAGGGTGAACACTGAAGCTTTCTTT; cdr3_aa: CASSQDRVNTEAFF
d_call: TRBD1; v_call: TRBV2; j_call: TRBJ1-6; clone_size: .; cdr3_nt: TGTGCCAGCAGTGATAAAGGGACAGGGGTCTCCTCCCCCCTCCACTTT; cdr3_aa: CASSDKGTGVSSPLHF
d_call: .; v_call: TRBV12-5; j_call: TRBJ2-7; clone_size: once; cdr3_nt: TGTGCTAGTGGTTTGTACACTTATTTAGCGAACTCCTACGAGCAGTACTTC; cdr3_aa: CASGLYTYLANSYEQYF
d_call: TRBD2; v_call: TRBV19; j_call: TRBJ2-3; clone_size: .; cdr3_nt: TGTGCCAGTAGTCCCCAGGGACTAGCGAGAGATACGCAGTATTTT; cdr3_aa: CASSPQGLARDTQYF
d_call: TRBD1; v_call: TRBV9; j_call: TRBJ2-3; clone_size: .; cdr3_nt: TGTGCCAGCAGCGCCACCTTAGGACAGGGTTTTGTCACAGATACGCAGTATTTT; cdr3_aa: CASSATLGQGFVTDTQYF
d_call: TRBD2; v_call: TRBV24-1; j_call: TRBJ2-1; clone_size: once; cdr3_nt: TGTGCCACCAGTGATTTGGGCTCTAGCGGGAACAATGAGCAGTTCTTC; cdr3_aa: CATSDLGSSGNNEQFF
d_call: .; v_call: TRBV5-1; j_call: TRBJ1-4; clone_size: few; cdr3_nt: TGCGCCAGCAGCTACATAGAGGGAGGGGAAAAACTGTTTTTT; cdr3_aa: CASSYIEGGEKLFF
d_call: .; v_call: TRBV5-1; j_call: TRBJ1-1; clone_size: .; cdr3_nt: TGCGCCAGCAGCTTGACCACATTGAACACTGAAGCTTTCTTT; cdr3_aa: CASSLTTLNTEAFF
d_call: .; v_call: TRBV6-8; j_call: TRBJ1-5; clone_size: .; cdr3_nt: TGTGCCAGCAGGCCGGCCCCAGACAGGATCCAGCCCCAGCATTTT; cdr3_aa: CASRPAPDRIQPQHF
d_call: .; v_call: TRBV14; j_call: TRBJ2-6; clone_size: .; cdr3_nt: TGTGCCAGCAGCCAAAGACTAACTGGGGCCAACGTCCTGACTTTC; cdr3_aa: CASSQRLTGANVLTF
d_call: .; v_call: TRBV7-9; j_call: TRBJ2-2; clone_size: .; cdr3_nt: TGTGCCAGCAGCTTAGCTTGGGAGGCCGGGGAGCTGTTTTTT; cdr3_aa: CASSLAWEAGELFF
d_call: TRBD1; v_call: TRBV28; j_call: TRBJ2-3; clone_size: .; cdr3_nt: TGTGCCAGCAGTAAGGGGGCGTATACGCAGTATTTT; cdr3_aa: CASSKGAYTQYF
d_call: TRBD1; v_call: TRBV29-1; j_call: TRBJ2-3; clone_size: .; cdr3_nt: TGCAGCGTTGAAGGGGGACCGGGACAGAGCACAGATACGCAGTATTTT; cdr3_aa: CSVEGGPGQSTDTQYF
d_call: TRBD1; v_call: TRBV19; j_call: TRBJ1-5; clone_size: .; cdr3_nt: TGTGCCAGTAGTATGGACTGGGGACAGCTCAATCAGCCCCAGCATTTT; cdr3_aa: CASSMDWGQLNQPQHF
d_call: TRBD1; v_call: TRBV6-5; j_call: TRBJ1-5; clone_size: .; cdr3_nt: TGTGCCAGCAGTAACCTACAGGGGGCCGCTCAGCCCCAGCATTTT; cdr3_aa: CASSNLQGAAQPQHF
d_call: TRBD1; v_call: TRBV27; j_call: TRBJ1-2; clone_size: .; cdr3_nt: TGTGCCAGCCGGTCGTGGACAGGGACTAACTATGGCTACACCTTC; cdr3_aa: CASRSWTGTNYGYTF
d_call: .; v_call: TRBV2; j_call: TRBJ1-6; clone_size: .; cdr3_nt: TGTGCCAGCAGTCTAAGCGGGGGCTCCTATAATTCACCCCTCCACTTT; cdr3_aa: CASSLSGGSYNSPLHF
d_call: .; v_call: TRBV5-5; j_call: TRBJ1-1; clone_size: once; cdr3_nt: TGTGCCAGCAGCTTGGCCCAGGGTACTGAAGCTTTCTTT; cdr3_aa: CASSLAQGTEAFF
d_call: .; v_call: TRBV19; j_call: TRBJ1-5; clone_size: few; cdr3_nt: TGTGCCAGTAGTAGGGACACCGGGGTTCAAAACTATCAGCCCCAGCATTTT; cdr3_aa: CASSRDTGVQNYQPQHF
d_call: .; v_call: TRBV7-8; j_call: TRBJ1-2; clone_size: .; cdr3_nt: TGTGCCAGCAGCTTAGGTAGAGTCCCTAACTATGGCTACACCTTC; cdr3_aa: CASSLGRVPNYGYTF
d_call: .; v_call: TRBV3-1/TRBV3-2; j_call: TRBJ2-5; clone_size: .; cdr3_nt: TGTGCCAGCAGCCAAGATTACGGAGAGACCCAGTACTTC; cdr3_aa: CASSQDYGETQYF
d_call: TRBD1; v_call: TRBV2; j_call: TRBJ1-1; clone_size: .; cdr3_nt: TGTGTCTGCGGAGGACAGGGGTTATTGAACACTGAAGCTTTCTTT; cdr3_aa: CVCGGQGLLNTEAFF